The 17 T cell receptor beta chains below all came from one sample that was sequenced in a study of vaccination effects on CD4 cells after COVID-19. Only in-frame clones appear in the TCRdb table, and some are missing; sequencing was by immunoSEQ multiplex PCR. The table lists about 23,000 clones, around 74% of them singletons, with less than 3.5% in the top ten. The antigens these receptors bind are not known. Sequencing in the ViraFEST assay came after antigen-specific CD4+ T cells had been expanded with viral peptide pools, which were used to stimulate PBMC. Culture lasted over 9 days before CD4+ T cell isolation. Nucleocapsid antibody tests were negative, and the vaccine recipients had no prior SARS-CoV-2 infection. Specimen: CD4+ T cells from PBMCs cultured with SARS-CoV-2 spike peptides, collected before COVID-19 vaccination. Every receptor here comes from a human donor who received a COVID-19 vaccine.

This chain joins TRBV10-3 and TRBJ1-2; D is undetermined. Germline V CDR1 and CDR2: ENHRY, SYGVKD. This CDR3 spans 13 amino acids. The V gene lost 5 bases and the J gene lost 3 bases, with 10 bases spanning the gap. The CDR3 region is CAISNPGYYGYTF. The DNA of the CDR3 is TGTGCCATCAGTAACCCCGGGTACTATGGCTACACCTTC.

The gene calls are TRBV3-1 (or the pseudogene TRBV3-2) and TRBJ1-3, with D perhaps TRBD1 (5 bases). The CDR3 consists of 16 residues. Trimming shortened V by 1 base and J by 0 bases, and 10 bases separated the two germline ends. The V gene's germline CDR1 is LGHDT and CDR2 YNNKEL (reference sequence). The CDR3 sequence: CASSQGGGTSGNTIYF. CDR3 nucleotide sequence: TGTGCCAGCAGCCAAGGGGGGGGTACCTCTGGAAACACCATATATTTT.

The chain uses TRBV6-5 and TRBJ1-1, with D perhaps matching TRBD1 (6 bases). The V gene's germline CDR1 is MNHEY and CDR2 SVGAGI. Deletions cut 9 bases from V and 8 bases from J, with 22 bases between. This CDR3 is 14 amino acids long. CDR3 nucleotides: TGTGCCAGTACTAAAATAGACAGGTTCGGGGAAGCTTTCTTT. This encodes CASTKIDRFGEAFF.

The rearrangement links TRBV9 to TRBJ2-5; 7 bases align to TRBD2. CDR3 size: 14 residues. The ends lost 2 bases at V and 5 bases at J; junction bases unmatched: 6. Germline assignment: CDR1 SGDLS and CDR2 YYNGEE. CDR3 nucleotide sequence: TGTGCCAGCAGCGTCGACGGGGGGAGGGAGACCCAGTACTTC. Its protein product is CASSVDGGRETQYF.

The CDR3, as DNA: TGTGCCAGCAGTCTCGGGACAGCGAGCAATCAGCCCCAGCATTTT. Translating gives CASSLGTASNQPQHF. V usage is TRBV2 and J usage is TRBJ1-5, with 7 bases fitting TRBD1. V lost 5 bases to trimming and J lost 1 base; unmatched junction nucleotides: 5. In germline, CDR1 is SNHLY, CDR2 FYNNEI. The CDR3 spans 15 residues.

This clone was recorded a few times. The chain combines TRBV11-3 with TRBJ2-2; perhaps TRBD1 as D (6 bases). V lost 3 bases to trimming and J lost 6 bases, with 8 bases between them. The germline V gene encodes CDR1 SGHNT and CDR2 YENEEA. The CDR3 is made up of 13 amino acids. CDR3 in DNA: TGTGCCAGCAGCTTTCAGGGGCCCGGGGAGCTGTTTTTT. This translates into CASSFQGPGELFF. The full variable domain, in which reference TRBV11-3 and TRBJ2-2 provide the parts outside the CDR3, is EAGVVQSPRYKIIEKKQPVAFWCNPISGHNTLYWYLQNLGQGPELLIRYENEEAVDDSQLPKDRFSAERLKGVDSTLKIQPAELGDSAVYLCASSFQGPGELFFGEGSRLTVL.

The chain is built from TRBV5-1 and TRBJ2-5; tentative D call: TRBD2 (6 bases). The CDR3 covers 18 residues. Germline values: CDR1 SGHRS, CDR2 YFSETQ. Deletions cut 0 bases from V and 2 bases from J, with 20 bases between. The DNA of the CDR3 is TGCGCCAGCAGCTTGGCCATTTCGAGGAGTAGCGGTCAAGAGACCCAGTACTTC. Protein: CASSLAISRSSGQETQYF.

CDR3 sequence (DNA): TGTGCCAGCAGACAGGACACTGAAGCTTTCTTT. It is translated as CASRQDTEAFF. The chain joins TRBV12-3 or TRBV12-4 to TRBJ1-1, with D possibly TRBD1 on 5 matching bases. This CDR3 is 11 amino acids long. V lost 6 bases and J lost 3, with 5 bases in between.

The rearrangement uses TRBV30 and TRBJ1-6; D remains unclear. V lost 4 bases to trimming and J lost 10 bases, with 17 bases between them. In germline, CDR1 is GTSNPN, CDR2 SVGIG (reference sequence). The CDR3 sequence is 14 residues long. The CDR3 region has the DNA TGTGCCTGGACCCTCCGGGCGGTTGGATCACCCCTCCACTTT. Its translation: CAWTLRAVGSPLHF.

This rearrangement joins TRBV27 to TRBJ2-6; D unresolved. The CDR3 has 15 amino acids. Trimming removed 5 bases at V and 4 bases at J, with 12 bases between. CDR1 is MNHEY and CDR2 is SMNVEV in the germline V gene (reference sequence). CDR3 coding DNA: TGTGCCAGCAGTCCCGACGGTACGGGGGCCAACGTCCTGACTTTC. Protein sequence: CASSPDGTGANVLTF.

This clone has a handful of counts. The V call is TRBV3-1 (or the pseudogene TRBV3-2), the J call TRBJ2-3; 8 bases align to TRBD2. The CDR3 totals 18 residues. Germline V gene sequence: CDR1 LGHDT, CDR2 YNNKEL (reference sequence). J lost 1 base, V lost 1 base, and 10 bases had no gene match. CDR3 bases: TGTGCCAGCAGCCAAGGGGATAGCGGGGAGTGGGGCACAGATACGCAGTATTTT. Encoded protein: CASSQGDSGEWGTDTQYF.

V is TRBV18 and J is TRBJ1-6; a possible D gene is TRBD1 (6 bases). Trimming left V 0 bases short and J 6 bases short, with 12 bases between. The CDR3 has 16 residues. Germline V CDR1 and CDR2: KGHSH, LQKENI. CDR3 region: CASSPPPGQPNSPLHF. The CDR3 DNA sequence: TGTGCCAGCTCACCACCTCCGGGACAACCTAATTCACCCCTCCACTTT.

The V gene is TRBV11-2, the J gene TRBJ2-7; D possibly corresponds to TRBD1 (6 bases). The CDR3 is 13 amino acids. Trimming removed 4 bases at V and 4 bases at J, with 11 bases between. Germline loops: CDR1 SGHAT, CDR2 FQNNGV. This CDR3 reads CASSWEQGYEQYF. The CDR3 DNA follows: TGTGCCAGCAGCTGGGAACAGGGATACGAGCAGTACTTC. The complete variable domain, with remaining parts taken from reference TRBV11-2 and TRBJ2-7, reads EAGVAQSPRYKIIEKRQSVAFWCNPISGHATLYWYQQILGQGPKLLIQFQNNGVVDDSQLPKDRFSAERLKGVDSTLKIQPAKLEDSAVYLCASSWEQGYEQYFGPGTRLTVT.

The gene calls are TRBV29-1 and TRBJ1-2; no clear D. The CDR3 extends over 12 amino acids. Germline CDR1 SQVTM, CDR2 ANQGSEA. The V end lost 3 bases, the J end lost 3 bases, and 8 bases lay between the germline ends. CDR3 region: CSVEGWDYGYTF. In nucleotides, the CDR3 is TGCAGCGTTGAGGGCTGGGACTATGGCTACACCTTC.

V gene TRBV6-1 combines with J gene TRBJ1-1; D ambiguous. V lost 0 bases and J 10 bases, leaving 12 bases between the germline ends. Germline CDR1 and CDR2: MNHNS and SASEGT. This CDR3 has 13 amino acids. The CDR3 loop reads CASSEAPFGRAFF. CDR3 nucleotides: TGTGCCAGCAGTGAAGCGCCGTTCGGTAGAGCTTTCTTT.

The chain combines TRBV5-1 with TRBJ1-2; TRBD1 matches at 8 bases. The CDR3 is 15 amino acids. V was clipped by 4 bases and J by 8 bases; unmatched bases: 13. Germline CDR1 and CDR2: SGHRS and YFSETQ. CDR3 in amino acids: CASSNLGQGARGYTF. The CDR3 bases are TGCGCCAGCAGCAACTTGGGGCAGGGGGCTCGGGGCTACACCTTC. Drawing the rest from reference TRBV5-1 and TRBJ1-2, the complete variable domain is KAGVTQTPRYLIKTRGQQVTLSCSPISGHRSVSWYQQTPGQGLQFLFEYFSETQRNKGNFPGRFSGRQFSNSRSEMNVSTLELGDSALYLCASSNLGQGARGYTFGSGTRLTVV.

The rearrangement joins TRBV6-5 to TRBJ1-1, with no clear D. Germline values: CDR1 MNHEY, CDR2 SVGAGI. The CDR3 runs 12 residues. V was trimmed by 3 bases and J by 4 bases, leaving 6 bases between them. CDR3 DNA: TGTGCCAGCAGTTATTCGACCACTGAAGCTTTCTTT. This sequence encodes CASSYSTTEAFF.